The 31 T cell receptor beta chains presented below share a single source sample, sequenced in a study of control samples from healthy donors and cancer patients. Some clones are missing from TCRdb's copy, which holds only in-frame ones; the method was immunoSEQ multiplex PCR. The sample lists about 180,000 clones; almost 90% were seen once. The sequenced sample was blood. These receptors originate from a woman aged 45-59 years in good health.

The chain couples TRBV28 to TRBJ2-3; 9 positions agree with TRBD2. Germline-derived CDR1 and CDR2 are MDHEN and SYDVKM. V lost 3 bases and J lost 1; bases outside the gene matches: 2. The CDR3 loop spans 15 amino acids. The CDR3 loop is CASSLTSGGTDTQYF. CDR3 bases: TGTGCCAGCAGTTTGACTAGCGGAGGCACAGATACGCAGTATTTT. The full variable domain, with the rest looked up from reference TRBV28 and TRBJ2-3, is DVKVTQSSRYLVKRTGEKVFLECVQDMDHENMFWYRQDPGLGLRLIYFSYDVKMKEKGDIPEGYSVSREKKERFSLILESASTNQTSMYLCASSLTSGGTDTQYFGPGTRLTVL.

V is TRBV27 and J is TRBJ2-7; TRBD2 matches 7 bases. Germline loops: CDR1 MNHEY, CDR2 SMNVEV (reference sequence). The CDR3 contains 15 residues. V lost 6 bases to trimming and J lost 3 bases; unmatched junction nucleotides: 11. CDR3 nucleotide sequence: TGTGCCAGCAGCTTCGAGAGGACGGGAGGCTACGAGCAGTACTTC. It specifies CASSFERTGGYEQYF.

CDR3: CAWSVDPGRRGGMNTEAFF. Written as DNA, the CDR3 is TGTGCCTGGAGTGTAGACCCTGGCAGGAGGGGTGGGATGAACACTGAAGCTTTCTTT. The rearrangement joins TRBV30 to TRBJ1-1, with a possible D match to TRBD1 (5 bases). Germline values: CDR1 GTSNPN, CDR2 SVGIG (reference sequence). The V gene lost 0 bases and the J gene lost 0 bases, with 23 bases spanning the gap. The CDR3 totals 19 residues.

The chain has TRBV5-6 and TRBJ2-1; D is uncertain. This CDR3 spans 13 amino acids. Trimming stripped 3 bases from V and 5 bases from J, with 9 bases between. In germline, CDR1 is SGHDT, CDR2 YYEEEE. The CDR3 DNA reads as TGTGCCAGCAGCTCCGGACCCGACAATGAGCAGTTCTTC. This encodes CASSSGPDNEQFF.

The V and J genes are TRBV14 and TRBJ2-3; the D is unclear. The V gene's germline CDR1 is SGHDN and CDR2 FVKESK. The V end was cut by 4 bases, the J end by 2 bases, with 7 bases between. This CDR3 spans 13 amino acids. In DNA form, the CDR3 reads TGTGCCAGCAGCCGACGTTACACAGATACGCAGTATTTT. Its translation: CASSRRYTDTQYF.

This sequence joins TRBV27 and TRBJ2-3; D perhaps matches TRBD2 (5 bases). V shed 3 bases and J shed 2 bases, with 9 bases lying between them. The germline V gene has CDR1 MNHEY and CDR2 SMNVEV (reference sequence). The CDR3 consists of 14 residues. The chain's CDR3 is CASSFRGITDTQYF. In DNA form, the CDR3 reads TGTGCCAGCAGTTTTCGAGGGATCACAGATACGCAGTATTTT.

J is TRBJ1-1 and V is TRBV9, with D perhaps TRBD1 (5 bases). The CDR3 runs to 11 residues. Trimming stripped 3 bases from V and 13 bases from J, with 13 bases between. Looked up from germline, CDR1 is SGDLS and CDR2 is YYNGEE. The CDR3 nucleotides are TGTGCCAGCAGCGCCGGGGGGGGTCTTTTCTTT. As protein: CASSAGGGLFF.

The chain joins TRBV30 to TRBJ2-7; 9 bases map to TRBD2. CDR1 GTSNPN and CDR2 SVGIG come from the germline V gene (reference sequence). The CDR3 is 14 residues long. Trimming took 4 bases from V and 3 from J; bases not matched to a gene: 7. In DNA form, the CDR3 reads TGTGCCTGGATCATTAGCGGGAGAGACTACGAGCAGTACTTC. Translated, it gives CAWIISGRDYEQYF.

This chain connects TRBV28 to TRBJ1-1; D is uncertain. CDR3 length: 11 amino acids. With 3 bases removed from V and 3 bases from J, the gap between germline ends came to 2 bases. In germline, CDR1 is MDHEN, CDR2 SYDVKM. The chain's CDR3 is CASSFYTEAFF. CDR3 nucleotide sequence: TGTGCCAGCAGTTTCTACACTGAAGCTTTCTTT.

The chain combines TRBV19 with TRBJ1-4, with D possibly matching TRBD1 (6 bases). V lost 6 bases and J lost 7, with 15 bases in between. This CDR3 comprises 14 residues. Germline-derived CDR1 and CDR2 are LNHDA and SQIVND (reference sequence). The CDR3 DNA sequence: TGTGCCAGTAGAAAAGGGGGGGGTGCTGAAAAACTGTTTTTT. This sequence encodes CASRKGGGAEKLFF.

The chain joins TRBV6-5 to TRBJ2-6, with a weak D call TRBD1 (6 bases). V lost 10 bases, J lost 3 bases, and 13 bases lay in between. Per germline, CDR1 MNHEY and CDR2 SVGAGI. The CDR3 contains 14 residues. Written as DNA, the CDR3 is TGTGCCACAGGGGTCGGCTTTGGGGCCAACGTCCTGACTTTC. Translating gives CATGVGFGANVLTF.

This clone was seen a single time. The rearrangement links TRBV28 to TRBJ2-7; 7 bases are a match to TRBD1. Looked up from germline, CDR1 is MDHEN and CDR2 is SYDVKM. The CDR3 loop spans 12 amino acids. Trimming at V came to 9 bases and at J to 2 bases, leaving 4 bases not matched to a gene. The DNA of the CDR3 is TGTGCCAGTCAGGGGGTAGCCTACGAGCAGTACTTC. Encoded protein: CASQGVAYEQYF.

The gene calls are TRBV9 and TRBJ2-3, with 9 bases that match TRBD2. CDR3 size: 17 residues. The junction had 8 bases not matched to a gene; V was cut back by 0 bases and J by 3 bases. Germline V gene sequence: CDR1 SGDLS, CDR2 YYNGEE. CDR3 region: CASSVGNSGRSTDTQYF. In DNA, the CDR3 is TGTGCCAGCAGCGTAGGCAATAGCGGGAGAAGTACAGATACGCAGTATTTT. The entire variable domain, with the rest obtained from reference TRBV9 and TRBJ2-3, is as follows: DSGVTQTPKHLITATGQRVTLRCSPRSGDLSVYWYQQSLDQGLQFLIQYYNGEERAKGNILERFSAQQFPDLHSELNLSSLELGDSALYFCASSVGNSGRSTDTQYFGPGTRLTVL.

V usage is TRBV3-1 (or the pseudogene TRBV3-2) and J usage is TRBJ2-1; D is possibly TRBD1 (5 bases). Trimming shortened V by 0 bases and J by 0 bases, and 9 bases separated the two germline ends. Germline V gene lookup returns CDR1 LGHDT and CDR2 YNNKEL (reference sequence). The CDR3 has 16 residues. The CDR3 here is CASSQERGHSYNEQFF. CDR3 in DNA: TGTGCCAGCAGCCAAGAACGCGGACACTCCTACAATGAGCAGTTCTTC.

V usage is TRBV12-3 or TRBV12-4 and J usage is TRBJ1-2; D unclear. This CDR3 is 13 amino acids long. V was clipped by 0 bases and J by 5 bases, with 7 bases between them. CDR3 sequence: CASSLALSYGYTF. The CDR3 nucleotides are TGTGCCAGCAGTTTAGCGCTTAGTTATGGCTACACCTTC.

Here the CDR3 reads CASSWTGANTGELFF. The CDR3 region has the DNA TGTGCCAGCAGCTGGACGGGGGCGAACACCGGGGAGCTGTTTTTT. V and J are TRBV3-1 (or the pseudogene TRBV3-2) and TRBJ2-2; D might be TRBD2 (6 bases). Germline V gene data show CDR1 as LGHDT and CDR2 as YNNKEL (reference sequence). This CDR3 has 15 residues. V was cut by 5 bases and J by 0 bases, with 10 bases left in between.

In its sample, this clone was seen once. V gene TRBV19 combines with J gene TRBJ1-5; D possibly corresponds to TRBD1 (5 bases). V was shortened by 5 bases and J by 0 bases, with 11 bases between the two germline ends. From germline, CDR1 is LNHDA and CDR2 SQIVND (reference sequence). This CDR3 is 15 amino acids long. As DNA, the CDR3 is TGTGCCAGTAGTCTGGGGGTTGGTAGCAATCAGCCCCAGCATTTT. As protein: CASSLGVGSNQPQHF.

This chain connects TRBV6-5 to TRBJ1-1; a possible D gene is TRBD1 (5 bases). V was cut by 2 bases and J by 4 bases, with 11 bases left in between. The CDR3 sequence is 14 residues long. The V gene's germline CDR1 is MNHEY and CDR2 SVGAGI. The CDR3 protein is CASSYLGGGTEAFF. The DNA of the CDR3 is TGTGCCAGCAGTTACCTGGGGGGAGGCACTGAAGCTTTCTTT.

V usage is TRBV6-2 or TRBV6-3 and J usage is TRBJ1-2, with no clear D. The germline V and J ends were trimmed by 0 bases and 8 bases, with 10 bases remaining between them. The germline V gene encodes CDR1 MNHEY and CDR2 SVGEGT. The CDR3 extends over 13 amino acids. In DNA, the CDR3 is TGTGCCAGCAGTTACTCGATAACGCAGGGCTACACCTTC. This sequence encodes CASSYSITQGYTF.

The chain has TRBV7-2 and TRBJ1-3; D is uncertain. Germline CDR1 is SGHTA and CDR2 is FQGNSA. The CDR3 consists of 14 residues. V lost 8 bases and J 0 bases, leaving 11 bases between the germline ends. CDR3 sequence reads: CASWEQSSGNTIYF. In DNA form, the CDR3 reads TGTGCCAGCTGGGAACAGAGCTCTGGAAACACCATATATTTT.

Note on this clone: This specimen includes other DNA sequences encoding the same CDR3. This sequence joins TRBV5-1 and TRBJ2-3; possibly TRBD2 for D (6 bases). V shed 0 bases and J shed 1 base, with 12 bases lying between them. The CDR3 sequence is 16 residues long. Germline V lookup: CDR1 SGHRS, CDR2 YFSETQ. Here the CDR3 DNA reads TGCGCCAGCAGCTTGGGGGGGTTAGCGGGCACAGATACGCAGTATTTT. This encodes CASSLGGLAGTDTQYF.

This clone was seen just once. This rearrangement joins TRBV29-1 to TRBJ1-1; possible D gene TRBD1, 5 bases. This CDR3 has 16 amino acids. Trimming left V 1 base short and J 0 bases short, with 15 bases between. CDR1 SQVTM and CDR2 ANQGSEA come from the germline V gene. CDR3 sequence (DNA): TGCAGCGTTGAAGCCACGGTGGGGACTCTGAACACTGAAGCTTTCTTT. Translated, it gives CSVEATVGTLNTEAFF. Based on the CDR3 plus reference TRBV29-1 and TRBJ1-1, the full variable domain is SAVISQKPSRDICQRGTSLTIQCQVDSQVTMMFWYRQQPGQSLTLIATANQGSEATYESGFVIDKFPISRPNLTFSTLTVSNMSPEDSSIYLCSVEATVGTLNTEAFFGQGTRLTVV.

The V gene is TRBV6-1, the J gene TRBJ1-4; no clear D. Trimming left V 3 bases short and J 0 bases short, with 11 bases between. CDR1 is MNHNS and CDR2 is SASEGT in the germline V gene. This CDR3 spans 16 amino acids. The CDR3 DNA reads TGTGCCAGCAGTGATCTCCACCTTGCAACTAATGAAAAACTGTTTTTT. Amino acids: CASSDLHLATNEKLFF.

The V call is TRBV7-2, the J call TRBJ2-5; possibly TRBD1 for D (5 bases). CDR3 length: 17 residues. Germline values: CDR1 SGHTA, CDR2 FQGNSA. Deletions cut 1 base from V and 5 bases from J, with 20 bases between. This CDR3 reads CASSLGGFQGPRETQYF. In DNA, the CDR3 is TGTGCCAGCAGCTTAGGGGGATTCCAGGGCCCTCGGGAGACCCAGTACTTC.

V gene TRBV6-5 combines with J gene TRBJ1-2; D is unresolved. The V end was cut by 7 bases, the J end by 1 base, with 7 bases between. The CDR3 has 12 amino acids. Germline CDR1 reads MNHEY; CDR2 reads SVGAGI. CDR3 sequence: CASKEGNYGYTF. CDR3 DNA: TGTGCCAGCAAGGAGGGTAACTATGGCTACACCTTC.

This chain uses TRBV7-6 with TRBJ2-1; possibly TRBD2 for D (5 bases). Trimming shortened V by 0 bases and J by 7 bases, and 10 bases separated the two germline ends. The germline CDR1 and CDR2 sequences are SGHVS and FNYEAQ. The length of the CDR3 is 14 residues. The CDR3 spells CASSLAGAQNEQFF. CDR3 nucleotide sequence: TGTGCCAGCAGCTTAGCGGGAGCTCAGAATGAGCAGTTCTTC.

V gene TRBV5-1 combines with J gene TRBJ1-1; 8 positions agree with TRBD1. Germline V gene sequence: CDR1 SGHRS, CDR2 YFSETQ. Trimming at V came to 5 bases and at J to 4 bases, leaving 7 bases not matched to a gene. The CDR3 consists of 14 residues. CDR3 nucleotide sequence: TGCGCCAGCAGGGGAAGTACAGGGGGCACTGAAGCTTTCTTT. The encoded protein is CASRGSTGGTEAFF.

Comments on this clone: Other nucleotide sequences from this sample produce the same CDR3. The rearrangement joins TRBV12-3 or TRBV12-4 to TRBJ2-5, with D tentatively TRBD2 (7 bases). V was pared by 3 bases and J by 4 bases, with 9 bases between. The CDR3 spans 13 residues. The CDR3 reads CASSFGGRETQYF. The CDR3 nucleotides are TGTGCCAGCAGTTTCGGGGGGCGAGAGACCCAGTACTTC.

The V call is TRBV5-4, the J call TRBJ1-3, with 9 bases fitting TRBD1. Germline loops: CDR1 SGHNT, CDR2 YYREEE (reference sequence). V was clipped by 4 bases and J by 4 bases; unmatched bases: 6. There are 15 residues in the CDR3. The CDR3 DNA follows: TGTGCCAGCAGCCTTGACAGGGGGGGCGGAAACACCATATATTTT. Protein: CASSLDRGGGNTIYF. Together with reference TRBV5-4 and TRBJ1-3, the CDR3 gives the full variable domain: ETGVTQSPTHLIKTRGQQVTLRCSSQSGHNTVSWYQQALGQGPQFIFQYYREEENGRGNFPPRFSGLQFPNYSSELNVNALELDDSALYLCASSLDRGGGNTIYFGEGSWLTVV.

This clone was seen a single time. The genes are TRBV6-5 and TRBJ2-7, with 9 bases that match TRBD1. Germline lookup yields CDR1 MNHEY and CDR2 SVGAGI. J gave up 2 bases and V 2 bases, and 1 base lay outside the gene matches. The CDR3 is made up of 14 amino acids. The CDR3 reads CASSYGQGPYEQYF. The CDR3 DNA follows: TGTGCCAGCAGTTACGGACAGGGGCCCTACGAGCAGTACTTC.

DNA for the CDR3: TGTGCCAGCAGCCCGCGGACCAACCAACATAATTCACCCCTCCACTTT. Residues: CASSPRTNQHNSPLHF. This sequence joins TRBV9 and TRBJ1-6; no reliable D call. The length of the CDR3 is 16 residues. In germline, CDR1 is SGDLS, CDR2 YYNGEE. Trimming left V 4 bases short and J 5 bases short, with 16 bases between.